The rows below give T cell receptor beta chains drawn from one sample of a study of OX40 agonist ivuxolimab in advanced cancers. Some clones are missing from TCRdb's copy, which holds only in-frame ones; the method was immunoSEQ multiplex PCR. The table includes tens of thousands of clones, 80% to 85% detected once. Sequencing was performed on CD4+ or CD8+ T cells sorted from blood, taken in a trial of the OX40 agonist ivuxolimab. The source of these receptors is an adult with an advanced solid tumor such as melanoma, head and neck, liver or kidney cancer. CDR3s include the opening cysteine and the closing phenylalanine or tryptophan. The D gene is left open where the match is weak. Rows give clone size only sometimes, using once, few, many, or a class for an expanded clone.

CDR3aa: CASSQSGGTDTQYF
CDR3nt: TGTGCCAGCAGCCAGTCGGGAGGCACAGATACGCAGTATTTT
j_gene: TRBJ2-3
abundance: .
len: 14
d_gene: .
v_gene: TRBV9

CDR3aa: CSVEGDRYGYTF
CDR3nt: TGCAGCGTTGAAGGGGACCGCTATGGCTACACCTTC
j_gene: TRBJ1-2
abundance: .
len: 12
d_gene: .
v_gene: TRBV29-1

CDR3aa: CASSPSGQGTDTQYF
CDR3nt: TGTGCCAGCAGCCCCTCCGGACAGGGCACAGATACGCAGTATTTT
j_gene: TRBJ2-3
abundance: .
len: 15
d_gene: TRBD1
v_gene: TRBV7-3

CDR3aa: CASSLSATWGEAFF
CDR3nt: TGTGCCAGCAGTTTATCGGCAACTTGGGGTGAAGCTTTCTTT
j_gene: TRBJ1-1
abundance: .
len: 14
d_gene: .
v_gene: TRBV27

CDR3aa: CASSQAAGASYNEQFF
CDR3nt: TGTGCCAGCAGCCAAGCAGCGGGGGCCTCCTACAATGAGCAGTTCTTC
j_gene: TRBJ2-1
abundance: few
len: 16
d_gene: TRBD2
v_gene: TRBV14

CDR3aa: CASMRGLTSLHF
CDR3nt: TGTGCCAGCATGAGGGGGCTAACATCCCTCCACTTT
j_gene: TRBJ1-6
abundance: .
len: 12
d_gene: TRBD1
v_gene: TRBV28

CDR3aa: CASSQEAPPGLGPTDTQYF
CDR3nt: TGCGCCAGCAGCCAAGAGGCCCCCCCGGGACTAGGGCCCACAGATACGCAGTATTTT
j_gene: TRBJ2-3
abundance: .
len: 19
d_gene: TRBD2
v_gene: TRBV4-1

CDR3aa: CASSLDVEPEAFF
CDR3nt: TGTGCCAGCAGCTTAGACGTAGAACCCGAAGCTTTCTTT
j_gene: TRBJ1-1
abundance: .
len: 13
d_gene: .
v_gene: TRBV7-9

CDR3aa: CASTIGVMNTEAFF
CDR3nt: TGTGCCAGTACCATCGGGGTCATGAACACTGAAGCTTTCTTT
j_gene: TRBJ1-1
abundance: once
len: 14
d_gene: .
v_gene: TRBV19

CDR3aa: CASSYSKDRPTEAFF
CDR3nt: TGTGCCAGCAGTTACTCGAAGGACAGGCCCACTGAAGCTTTCTTT
j_gene: TRBJ1-1
abundance: .
len: 15
d_gene: TRBD1
v_gene: TRBV6-6

CDR3aa: CASKVPGYNEQFF
CDR3nt: TGTGCCAGCAAGGTTCCGGGTTACAATGAGCAGTTCTTC
j_gene: TRBJ2-1
abundance: .
len: 13
d_gene: .
v_gene: TRBV27

CDR3aa: CASSAQGQGNEETQYF
CDR3nt: TGTGCCAGCAGCGCCCAAGGACAGGGAAATGAGGAGACCCAGTACTTC
j_gene: TRBJ2-5
abundance: .
len: 16
d_gene: TRBD1
v_gene: TRBV6-6

CDR3aa: CASRGTAINSPLHF
CDR3nt: TGTGCCAGCAGGGGGACGGCCATTAATTCACCCCTCCACTTT
j_gene: TRBJ1-6
abundance: few
len: 14
d_gene: .
v_gene: TRBV2

CDR3aa: CASSTAGEAFF
CDR3nt: TGTGCCAGTAGTACCGCAGGTGAAGCTTTCTTT
j_gene: TRBJ1-1
abundance: few
len: 11
d_gene: .
v_gene: TRBV19

CDR3aa: CASSVGTRANTGELFF
CDR3nt: TGTGCCAGCAGCGTAGGAACCAGAGCGAACACCGGGGAGCTGTTTTTT
j_gene: TRBJ2-2
abundance: .
len: 16
d_gene: .
v_gene: TRBV9

CDR3aa: CSVSAHGTGLGYTF
CDR3nt: TGCAGCGTCTCAGCCCACGGGACAGGGTTGGGCTACACCTTC
j_gene: TRBJ1-2
abundance: .
len: 14
d_gene: TRBD1
v_gene: TRBV29-1

CDR3aa: CASSYKSMAFF
CDR3nt: TGTGCCAGCAGTTACAAGTCCATGGCTTTCTTT
j_gene: TRBJ1-1
abundance: .
len: 11
d_gene: .
v_gene: TRBV28

CDR3aa: CASRLGQVGEQYF
CDR3nt: TGTGCCAGCAGATTGGGACAGGTAGGCGAGCAGTACTTC
j_gene: TRBJ2-7
abundance: .
len: 13
d_gene: TRBD1
v_gene: TRBV6-5

CDR3aa: CASKPGPQETQYF
CDR3nt: TGTGCCAGCAAGCCAGGGCCCCAAGAGACCCAGTACTTC
j_gene: TRBJ2-5
abundance: .
len: 13
d_gene: .
v_gene: TRBV6-5

CDR3aa: CASSTQASGNEKLFF
CDR3nt: TGCGCCAGCAGCACCCAAGCCTCCGGTAACGAAAAACTGTTTTTT
j_gene: TRBJ1-4
abundance: .
len: 15
d_gene: .
v_gene: TRBV5-1

CDR3aa: CASSPTVNYGYTF
CDR3nt: TGCGCCAGCAGCCCTACAGTTAACTATGGCTACACCTTC
j_gene: TRBJ1-2
abundance: .
len: 13
d_gene: .
v_gene: TRBV4-1

CDR3aa: CASSTRGADQPQHF
CDR3nt: TGTGCCAGCAGTACCCGAGGGGCAGATCAGCCCCAGCATTTT
j_gene: TRBJ1-5
abundance: few
len: 14
d_gene: .
v_gene: TRBV28

CDR3aa: CASSVDGGRAHEQFF
CDR3nt: TGTGCCAGCAGCGTAGATGGCGGGAGGGCCCATGAGCAGTTCTTC
j_gene: TRBJ2-1
abundance: .
len: 15
d_gene: TRBD2
v_gene: TRBV9

CDR3aa: CASSPGVGSGNTIYF
CDR3nt: TGTGCCAGCTCACCGGGCGTGGGCTCTGGAAACACCATATATTTT
j_gene: TRBJ1-3
abundance: medium-sized
len: 15
d_gene: .
v_gene: TRBV18

CDR3aa: CASSLGPPGVGNTEAFF
CDR3nt: TGCGCCAGCAGCTTGGGCCCGCCGGGGGTGGGGAACACTGAAGCTTTCTTT
j_gene: TRBJ1-1
abundance: .
len: 17
d_gene: .
v_gene: TRBV5-1

CDR3aa: CASSQPPGRSPDTQYF
CDR3nt: TGCGCCAGCAGCCAACCCCCCGGGAGAAGCCCAGATACGCAGTATTTT
j_gene: TRBJ2-3
abundance: .
len: 16
d_gene: .
v_gene: TRBV4-1

CDR3aa: CASSPPDRVGAFF
CDR3nt: TGTGCCAGCAGCCCACCGGACAGGGTCGGAGCTTTCTTT
j_gene: TRBJ1-1
abundance: .
len: 13
d_gene: .
v_gene: TRBV21-1

CDR3aa: CASSQYLASREQFF
CDR3nt: TGCGCCAGCAGCCAATACCTAGCGTCCCGGGAGCAGTTCTTC
j_gene: TRBJ2-1
abundance: .
len: 14
d_gene: .
v_gene: TRBV4-3

CDR3aa: CASSQASGPSGRRSYEQYF
CDR3nt: TGTGCCAGCAGCCAAGCTAGTGGCCCTAGCGGGAGACGCTCCTACGAGCAGTACTTC
j_gene: TRBJ2-7
abundance: .
len: 19
d_gene: TRBD2
v_gene: TRBV4-2

CDR3aa: CATGDRGDNTEAFF
CDR3nt: TGTGCCACCGGGGACAGGGGAGATAACACTGAAGCTTTCTTT
j_gene: TRBJ1-1
abundance: .
len: 14
d_gene: TRBD1
v_gene: TRBV10-3

CDR3aa: CASSKGKRGQDTQYF
CDR3nt: TGTGCCAGCAGCAAAGGTAAAAGGGGGCAAGATACGCAGTATTTT
j_gene: TRBJ2-3
abundance: .
len: 15
d_gene: .
v_gene: TRBV21-1

CDR3aa: CASSQSGQGNYGYTF
CDR3nt: TGTGCCAGCAGCCAATCGGGACAGGGGAACTATGGCTACACCTTC
j_gene: TRBJ1-2
abundance: .
len: 15
d_gene: TRBD1
v_gene: TRBV4-2

CDR3aa: CASSLWRENEQFF
CDR3nt: TGTGCCAGCAGTTTATGGAGGGAAAATGAGCAGTTCTTC
j_gene: TRBJ2-1
abundance: once
len: 13
d_gene: .
v_gene: TRBV28

CDR3aa: CASSEAGPGGGIGKLFF
CDR3nt: TGTGCCAGCAGTGAAGCTGGCCCGGGAGGGGGTATTGGAAAACTGTTTTTT
j_gene: TRBJ1-4
abundance: once
len: 17
d_gene: .
v_gene: TRBV2

CDR3aa: CASSTLPGTGGETQYF
CDR3nt: TGTGCCAGCAGCACCCTACCCGGGACAGGGGGAGAGACCCAGTACTTC
j_gene: TRBJ2-5
abundance: .
len: 16
d_gene: TRBD1
v_gene: TRBV4-2

CDR3aa: CASSPQGYSNQPQHF
CDR3nt: TGCGCCAGCAGCCCACAGGGTTATAGCAATCAGCCCCAGCATTTT
j_gene: TRBJ1-5
abundance: few
len: 15
d_gene: .
v_gene: TRBV5-1

CDR3aa: CASSSDKQGYEQYF
CDR3nt: TGTGCCAGCAGTTCTGACAAACAGGGGTACGAGCAGTACTTC
j_gene: TRBJ2-7
abundance: .
len: 14
d_gene: TRBD1
v_gene: TRBV27

CDR3aa: CASSLASEKLFF
CDR3nt: TGTGCCAGCAGCTTGGCGAGTGAAAAACTGTTTTTT
j_gene: TRBJ1-4
abundance: .
len: 12
d_gene: .
v_gene: TRBV7-9

CDR3aa: CASSIGGNEQYF
CDR3nt: TGTGCCAGTAGTATCGGGGGAAACGAGCAGTACTTC
j_gene: TRBJ2-7
abundance: once
len: 12
d_gene: .
v_gene: TRBV19

CDR3aa: CASSPGTGHTDTQYF
CDR3nt: TGTGCCAGCAGTCCCGGGACAGGGCATACAGATACGCAGTATTTT
j_gene: TRBJ2-3
abundance: once
len: 15
d_gene: TRBD1
v_gene: TRBV6-1

CDR3aa: CASSLVFGPAGQFF
CDR3nt: TGTGCCAGCAGCTTAGTGTTTGGCCCTGCGGGGCAGTTCTTC
j_gene: TRBJ2-1
abundance: .
len: 14
d_gene: .
v_gene: TRBV11-2

CDR3aa: CASSPRLAGGTDTQYF
CDR3nt: TGTGCCAGCAGTCCTCGACTAGCGGGGGGGACAGATACGCAGTATTTT
j_gene: TRBJ2-3
abundance: .
len: 16
d_gene: TRBD2
v_gene: TRBV27

CDR3aa: CASSRGLASYEQYF
CDR3nt: TGTGCCAGCAGCCGTGGACTAGCGTCCTACGAGCAGTACTTC
j_gene: TRBJ2-7
abundance: .
len: 14
d_gene: TRBD2
v_gene: TRBV28

CDR3aa: CASSPRQGGSIGNQPQHF
CDR3nt: TGTGCCAGCAGTCCAAGACAGGGGGGTTCGATAGGCAATCAGCCCCAGCATTTT
j_gene: TRBJ1-5
abundance: .
len: 18
d_gene: TRBD1
v_gene: TRBV28

CDR3aa: CASSFFIGQGAGKLFF
CDR3nt: TGTGCCAGCAGTTTTTTTATTGGGCAGGGGGCTGGAAAACTGTTTTTT
j_gene: TRBJ1-4
abundance: .
len: 16
d_gene: TRBD1
v_gene: TRBV28

CDR3aa: CASSPTSGRGGEQFF
CDR3nt: TGTGCCAGCTCACCTACAAGCGGCAGGGGAGGCGAGCAGTTCTTC
j_gene: TRBJ2-1
abundance: .
len: 15
d_gene: .
v_gene: TRBV18

CDR3aa: CASSSRTKAGAGVGEKLFF
CDR3nt: TGTGCCAGCAGTTCCAGGACGAAGGCGGGGGCCGGGGTTGGCGAAAAACTGTTTTTT
j_gene: TRBJ1-4
abundance: .
len: 19
d_gene: .
v_gene: TRBV28

CDR3aa: CASSQGGPRTGRTNTGELFF
CDR3nt: TGCGCCAGCAGCCAAGGGGGTCCTAGGACAGGACGTACGAACACCGGGGAGCTGTTTTTT
j_gene: TRBJ2-2
abundance: .
len: 20
d_gene: TRBD1
v_gene: TRBV4-1

CDR3aa: CAISGDPQETQYF
CDR3nt: TGTGCCATCAGTGGGGACCCCCAAGAGACCCAGTACTTC
j_gene: TRBJ2-5
abundance: once
len: 13
d_gene: .
v_gene: TRBV10-3